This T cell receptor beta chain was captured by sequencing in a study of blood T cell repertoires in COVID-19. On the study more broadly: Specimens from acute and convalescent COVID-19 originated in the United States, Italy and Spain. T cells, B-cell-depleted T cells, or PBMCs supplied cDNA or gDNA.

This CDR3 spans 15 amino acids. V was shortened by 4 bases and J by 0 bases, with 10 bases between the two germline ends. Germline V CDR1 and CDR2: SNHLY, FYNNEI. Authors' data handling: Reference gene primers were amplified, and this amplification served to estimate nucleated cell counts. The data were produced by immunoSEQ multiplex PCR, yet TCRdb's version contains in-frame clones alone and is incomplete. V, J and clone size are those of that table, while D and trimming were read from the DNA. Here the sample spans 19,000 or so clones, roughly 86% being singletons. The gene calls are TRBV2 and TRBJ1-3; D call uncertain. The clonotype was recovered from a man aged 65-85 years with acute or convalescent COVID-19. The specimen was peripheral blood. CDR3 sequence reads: CASSGHLSSGNTIYF. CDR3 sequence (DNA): TGTGCCAGCAGTGGACACCTAAGCTCTGGAAACACCATATATTTT.